Described below is a single TCR beta chain sequence and its context. TCRdb's copy holds only in-frame clones and misses some; the assay was immunoSEQ multiplex PCR. The sample consists of roughly 24,000 clones, about 89% of them appearing once. The data originate from a study of blood T cell repertoires in COVID-19. As for the study in general: Sample material is recorded as cDNA or gDNA derived from T cells, B-cell-depleted T cells, or PBMCs.

Trimming pared 4 bases from V and 2 bases from J, leaving 10 bases between. CDR3 length equals 13 residues. The V gene's germline CDR1 is SGHRS and CDR2 YFSETQ. The chain uses TRBV5-1 and TRBJ2-7; TRBD2 might be the D (7 bases). The sequence derives from a woman aged 70-85 years with active COVID-19. Sequencing was performed on peripheral blood. DNA for the CDR3: TGCGCCAGCAGCAGGGGGGGGACCTACGAGCAGTACTTC. This encodes CASSRGGTYEQYF. Full variable domain (missing parts from reference TRBV5-1 and TRBJ2-7): KAGVTQTPRYLIKTRGQQVTLSCSPISGHRSVSWYQQTPGQGLQFLFEYFSETQRNKGNFPGRFSGRQFSNSRSEMNVSTLELGDSALYLCASSRGGTYEQYFGPGTRLTVT.